Below, 20 T cell receptor beta chains from the same sample are listed, as sequenced in a study of T cells in Graves' hyperthyroidism and ophthalmopathy. TCR beta CDR3 regions were amplified from RNA transcripts. Researchers ran a first-round RT-PCR on the TCR CDR3 using the HTBI primer set. TCRdb fed the multiplex PCR reads into MiXCR, producing one record per CDR3 protein. Here the sample spans roughly 580,000 distinct CDR3 sequences, roughly 46% being singletons. The sample was peripheral blood or thyroid tissue (not recorded which). These receptors were collected from a woman aged 18-29 years with Graves' hyperthyroidism.

The chain carries TRBV24-1 and TRBJ1-2; D not resolved. CDR1 is KGHDR and CDR2 is SFDVKD in the germline V gene. This CDR3 contains 14 residues. Trimming took off 7 bases at V and 3 bases at J, with 14 bases between the two ends. CDR3 in DNA: TGTGCCACCAGCGCGAAAGGGTTCTACTATGGCTACACCTTC. Residues: CATSAKGFYYGYTF.

This clonotype was observed many times. This chain joins TRBV25-1 and TRBJ2-7; D unclear. Germline V gives CDR1 MGHDK, CDR2 SYGVNS. Trimming cost V 3 bases and J 6 bases, with 18 bases left between them. There are 15 residues in the CDR3. As DNA, the CDR3 is TGTGCCAGCAGTGACCGGACGGCCCCTACGATCGAGCAGTACTTC. It yields the protein CASSDRTAPTIEQYF.

Worth noting for this clonotype: Given a much more abundant clone one base away, this may be a read error. This chain joins TRBV7-2 and TRBJ2-5; D unclear. There are 13 residues in the CDR3. Germline CDR1 reads SGHTA; CDR2 reads FQGNSA. V was shortened by 4 bases and J by 3 bases, with 9 bases between the two germline ends. CDR3 amino acids: CASSSDHEETQYF. For the CDR3, the DNA is TGTGCCAGCAGCTCAGACCACGAAGAGACCCAGTACTTC.

This clonotype was found once. A much larger clonotype is one base distant, so this may be a read error. V usage is TRBV29-1 and J usage is TRBJ1-1; D is perhaps TRBD1 (5 bases). The CDR3 runs 12 residues. The V end was cut by 5 bases, the J end by 1 base, with 8 bases between. The V gene's germline CDR1 is SQVTM and CDR2 ANQGSEA. DNA for the CDR3: TGCAGCGTTTGGAGGGGGAACACTGAAGCTTTCTTT. The encoded protein is CSVWRGNTEAFF.

This chain joins TRBV20-1 and TRBJ2-5; 7 bases are shared with TRBD1. Trimming at V came to 5 bases and at J to 2 bases, leaving 5 bases not matched to a gene. Germline V gives CDR1 DFQATT, CDR2 SNEGSKA (reference sequence). This CDR3 has 13 residues. CDR3 in DNA: TGCAGTGCTCTTGACAGGGTACAAGAGACCCAGTACTTC. This translates into CSALDRVQETQYF.

Written as DNA, the CDR3 is TGTGCCAGCAGCTTAGCAGTAGGGGGTAGCAATCAGCCCCAGCATTTT. Its protein is CASSLAVGGSNQPQHF. V gene TRBV7-9 combines with J gene TRBJ1-5, with D perhaps TRBD1 (6 bases). The CDR3 covers 16 residues. The V end was cut by 0 bases, the J end by 0 bases, with 9 bases between. Germline CDR1 is SEHNR and CDR2 is FQNEAQ (reference sequence).

This clonotype was found many times. The chain has TRBV7-8 and TRBJ1-5; D unclear. The CDR3 covers 15 residues. Trimming pared 0 bases from V and 1 base from J, leaving 7 bases between. Germline loops: CDR1 SGHVS, CDR2 FQNEAQ. Here the CDR3 reads CASSLARFSNQPQHF. The CDR3 DNA sequence: TGTGCCAGCAGCTTAGCGCGCTTCAGCAATCAGCCCCAGCATTTT.

This clonotype was seen more than once but under ten times. The chain is built from TRBV2 and TRBJ1-5, with a weak D call TRBD1 (6 bases). The CDR3 is made up of 13 amino acids. The V gene's germline CDR1 is SNHLY and CDR2 FYNNEI. V lost 5 bases and J 7 bases, leaving 12 bases between the germline ends. The CDR3 DNA is TGTGCCAGCAGTCGCAGGGGTTGGCAGCCCCAGCATTTT. It translates to CASSRRGWQPQHF.

The CDR3 spells CASSLPTQEKLFF. The CDR3, as DNA: TGTGCCAGCAGCTTGCCCACCCAAGAAAAACTGTTTTTT. The chain has TRBV7-2 and TRBJ1-4; D is unresolved. Germline-derived CDR1 and CDR2 are SGHTA and FQGNSA. V lost 3 bases to trimming and J lost 8 bases, with 10 bases between them. The CDR3 has 13 residues.

This clonotype was found many times. The V and J genes are TRBV7-2 and TRBJ2-7, with 8 bases lining up with TRBD1. The CDR3 length is 14 residues. The J segment lost 4 bases and the V segment lost 4 bases, leaving 6 bases of the junction unmatched. Germline-derived CDR1 and CDR2 are SGHTA and FQGNSA. CDR3 nucleotides: TGTGCCAGCAGCTCGGACAGGGCCAATTACGAGCAGTACTTC. As protein: CASSSDRANYEQYF.

This clonotype was counted between two and nine times. The CDR3 here is CATSAALSTDTQYF. For the CDR3, the DNA is TGTGCCACCAGTGCGGCCCTCAGCACAGATACGCAGTATTTT. This chain joins TRBV24-1 and TRBJ2-3; D is undetermined. With 5 bases removed from V and 0 bases from J, the gap between germline ends came to 8 bases. The CDR3 has 14 amino acids. The germline V gene encodes CDR1 KGHDR and CDR2 SFDVKD.

This clonotype was found a few times. In DNA form, the CDR3 reads TGTGCCAGCAGCCAAAACCCCGGGACAGGGGGTTTGCAGACCCAGTACTTC. Encoded protein: CASSQNPGTGGLQTQYF. The chain uses TRBV7-9 and TRBJ2-5; 11 bases align to TRBD1. This CDR3 contains 17 residues. Looked up from germline, CDR1 is SEHNR and CDR2 is FQNEAQ (reference sequence). Losses at the gene ends were 5 bases for V and 6 bases for J; bases not matched to a gene: 14.

This clonotype has at least ten counts. V usage is TRBV7-9 and J usage is TRBJ1-1; D is unclear. Trimming took 6 bases from V and 3 from J, leaving 11 bases between them. This CDR3 spans 13 amino acids. Germline CDR1 SEHNR, CDR2 FQNEAQ (reference sequence). CDR3 loop: CASSIESDTEAFF. Written as DNA, the CDR3 is TGTGCCAGCAGTATAGAGAGTGACACTGAAGCTTTCTTT.

This clonotype was counted many times. This sequence joins TRBV2 and TRBJ1-5; D possibly corresponds to TRBD1 (6 bases). CDR1 and CDR2 from the germline V gene are SNHLY and FYNNEI. This CDR3 spans 15 amino acids. Trimming removed 1 base at V and 2 bases at J, with 9 bases between. CDR3 in DNA: TGTGCCAGCAGTGAAGTAGGGGGGGGCAATCAGCCCCAGCATTTT. Its protein product is CASSEVGGGNQPQHF.

At least ten counts were recorded for this clonotype. V is TRBV6-5 and J is TRBJ1-5; 11 bases are shared with TRBD1. The germline gives CDR1 MNHEY, CDR2 SVGAGI. Trimming removed 4 bases from V and 6 bases from J; junction bases left unmatched: 5. The CDR3 contains 15 residues. CDR3 DNA sequence: TGTGCCAGCAGTTCTCTGGGACAGGGGGTTCAGCCCCAGCATTTT. It translates to CASSSLGQGVQPQHF.

This clonotype was counted ten times or more. The genes are TRBV24-1 and TRBJ2-7; D gene uncertain. The CDR3 sequence is 13 residues long. The germline gives CDR1 KGHDR, CDR2 SFDVKD. V was cut by 1 base and J by 4 bases, with 7 bases left in between. CDR3 loop: CATSDLPFYEQYF. The CDR3 nucleotides are TGTGCCACCAGTGATTTACCCTTTTACGAGCAGTACTTC.

This clonotype occurred many times. The V call is TRBV7-9, the J call TRBJ2-7, with D unclear. This CDR3 is 12 amino acids long. Between the trimmed V and J ends, which lost 6 bases and 5 bases, there was a span of 11 bases. CDR1 is SEHNR, CDR2 FQNEAQ, per germline (reference sequence). The CDR3 region is CASSPRQNEQYF. For the CDR3, the DNA is TGTGCCAGCAGTCCCCGACAAAACGAGCAGTACTTC.

This clonotype was seen ten or more times. No DNA is shown, since the ends of the CDR3 on it are uncertain; the CDR3 is the one TCRdb lists. The rearrangement links TRBV29-1 to TRBJ2-7; the D call of TRBD1 is as the table states it, not checked on the DNA. Germline V CDR1 and CDR2: SQVTM, ANQGSEA. The CDR3 is 11 amino acids long, termini counted. The CDR3 is CSVGQGARFYF.

The CDR3 coding sequence is TGTGCCAGCAGCTTAATCACTCAAGAGACCCAGTACTTC. Amino acids: CASSLITQETQYF. The rearrangement uses TRBV7-2 and TRBJ2-5; D gene ambiguous. Trimming shortened V by 2 bases and J by 2 bases, and 6 bases separated the two germline ends. In germline, CDR1 is SGHTA, CDR2 FQGNSA. The length of the CDR3 is 13 residues.

The chain combines TRBV7-9 with TRBJ2-2, with no clear D. The CDR3 extends over 13 amino acids. Looked up from germline, CDR1 is SEHNR and CDR2 is FQNEAQ (reference sequence). V was cut by 5 bases and J by 6 bases, with 10 bases left in between. CDR3 in amino acids: CASSPFNAGELFF. In DNA form, the CDR3 reads TGTGCCAGCAGCCCATTCAACGCCGGGGAGCTGTTTTTT.